The source of this T cell receptor (beta chain) is a study of shared clonotypes between healthy human individuals. Across the whole study: A couple of female and a few male donors aged 18 to 49 were enrolled.

This CDR3 is built from 17 residues. Trimming pared 5 bases from V and 0 bases from J, leaving 17 bases between. Germline-derived CDR1 and CDR2 are SGHVS and FQNEAQ. The input for sorted-subset replicate PCRs was about 200 ng DNA, approximately 30,000 T cell genomes. Generated by immunoSEQ multiplex PCR, the TCRdb table keeps only in-frame clones and is missing some. Found here are 950,000 to 1,100,000 clones, around 75% of them singletons; the top ten hold approximately 1.5%. Notes on this clone: What it binds is unknown.

General study results and limits: Compared with memory subsets, naive subsets generally had larger estimated richness.

The V gene is TRBV7-8, the J gene TRBJ1-3; D unresolved. The sample was memory CD4+ T cells sorted from blood. This sample's subset: CD45RA-negative fraction. The receptor was isolated from a man younger than 35 in good health. CDR3 amino acids: CASSPRGGLPSGNTIYF. The CDR3 DNA follows: TGTGCCAGCAGCCCCCGAGGAGGGCTCCCCTCTGGAAACACCATATATTTT.